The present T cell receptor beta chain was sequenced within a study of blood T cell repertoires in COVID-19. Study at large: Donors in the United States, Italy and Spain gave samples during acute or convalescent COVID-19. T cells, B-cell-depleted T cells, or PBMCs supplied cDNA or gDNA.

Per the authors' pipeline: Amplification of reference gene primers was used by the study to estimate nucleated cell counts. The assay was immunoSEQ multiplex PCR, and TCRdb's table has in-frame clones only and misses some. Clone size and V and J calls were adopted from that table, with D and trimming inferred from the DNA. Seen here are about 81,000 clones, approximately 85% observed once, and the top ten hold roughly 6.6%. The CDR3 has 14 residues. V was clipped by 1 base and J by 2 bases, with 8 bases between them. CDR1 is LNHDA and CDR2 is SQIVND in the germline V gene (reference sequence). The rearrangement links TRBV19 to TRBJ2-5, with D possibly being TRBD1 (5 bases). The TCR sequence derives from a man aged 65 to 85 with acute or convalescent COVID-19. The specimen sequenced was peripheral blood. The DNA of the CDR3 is TGTGCCAGTAGTATAGGGGGCAAGCAAGAGACCCAGTACTTC. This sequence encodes CASSIGGKQETQYF.